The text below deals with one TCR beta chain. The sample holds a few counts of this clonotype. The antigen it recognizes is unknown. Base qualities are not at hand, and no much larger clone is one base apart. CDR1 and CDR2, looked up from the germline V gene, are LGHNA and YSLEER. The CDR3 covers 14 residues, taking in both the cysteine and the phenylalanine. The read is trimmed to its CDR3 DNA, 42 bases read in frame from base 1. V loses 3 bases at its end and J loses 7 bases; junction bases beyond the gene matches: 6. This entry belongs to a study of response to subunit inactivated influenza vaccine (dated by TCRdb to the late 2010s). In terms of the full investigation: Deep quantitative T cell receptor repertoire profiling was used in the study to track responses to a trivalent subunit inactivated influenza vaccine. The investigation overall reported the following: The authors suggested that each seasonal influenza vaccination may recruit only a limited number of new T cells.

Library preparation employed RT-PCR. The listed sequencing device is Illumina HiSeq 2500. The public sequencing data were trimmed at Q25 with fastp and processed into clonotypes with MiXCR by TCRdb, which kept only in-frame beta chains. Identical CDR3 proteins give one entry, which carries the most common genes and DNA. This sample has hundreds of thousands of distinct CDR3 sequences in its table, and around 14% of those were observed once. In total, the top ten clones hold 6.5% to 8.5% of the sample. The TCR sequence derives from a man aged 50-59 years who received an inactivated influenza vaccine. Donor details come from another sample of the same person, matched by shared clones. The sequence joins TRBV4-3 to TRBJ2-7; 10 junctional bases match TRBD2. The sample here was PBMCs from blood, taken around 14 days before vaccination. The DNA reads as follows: TGCGCCAGCAGCCACACAGCGGGAGGGGGAGAGCAGTACTTC. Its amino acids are CASSHTAGGGEQYF.